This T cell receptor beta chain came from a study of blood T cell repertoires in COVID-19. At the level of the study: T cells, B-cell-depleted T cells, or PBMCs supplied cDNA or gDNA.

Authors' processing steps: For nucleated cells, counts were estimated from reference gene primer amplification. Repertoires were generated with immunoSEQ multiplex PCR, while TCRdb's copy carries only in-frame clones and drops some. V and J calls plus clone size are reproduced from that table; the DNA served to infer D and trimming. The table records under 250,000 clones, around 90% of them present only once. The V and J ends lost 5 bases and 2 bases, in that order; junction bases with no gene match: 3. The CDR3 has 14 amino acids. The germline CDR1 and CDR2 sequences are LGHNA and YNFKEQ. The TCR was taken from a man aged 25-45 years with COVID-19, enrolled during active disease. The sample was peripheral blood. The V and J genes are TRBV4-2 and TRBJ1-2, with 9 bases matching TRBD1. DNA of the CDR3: TGTGCCAGCAGCGAGGGGACAGGGAACTATGGCTACACCTTC. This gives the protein CASSEGTGNYGYTF.